This entry is about one T cell receptor beta chain. These data belong to a study of blood T cell repertoires in COVID-19. Study details: PBMCs, B-cell-depleted T cells, or T cells provided the cDNA or gDNA that made up the material.

V was trimmed by 8 bases and J by 2 bases, leaving 16 bases between them. Germline-derived CDR1 and CDR2 are LNHDA and SQIVND (reference sequence). The CDR3 totals 15 residues. Authors' methods: Amplification from reference gene primers served as the basis for estimated nucleated cell counts. The repertoire was sequenced with immunoSEQ multiplex PCR; TCRdb's copy has only in-frame clones and lacks some. That table supplies the V and J calls and clone size; D and trimming were determined from the DNA. Of some 200,000 clones listed, about four fifths are singletons. The chain has TRBV19 and TRBJ1-5; weak D call: TRBD1 (5 bases). This TCR was sampled from a woman between 40 and 50 years old with acute or convalescent COVID-19. The sequenced sample consisted of peripheral blood. DNA for the CDR3: TGTGCCAGTCGTCCGGGGGGAAGCGGCAATCAGCCCCAGCATTTT. This codes for CASRPGGSGNQPQHF.